This T cell receptor beta chain was captured by sequencing in a study of blood T cell repertoires in COVID-19. As for the study in general: Donors in the United States, Italy and Spain gave samples during acute or convalescent COVID-19. Nucleic acid was either cDNA or gDNA, and it came from T cells, B-cell-depleted T cells, or PBMCs.

Germline CDR1 is SQVTM and CDR2 is ANQGSEA. V dropped 6 bases and J dropped 0 bases, with 13 bases sitting between them. CDR3 length: 14 amino acids. Produced via immunoSEQ multiplex PCR; TCRdb's table is partial and in-frame only. The sample yields 150,000 to 200,000 clones, roughly nine tenths seen once. Input material: peripheral blood. V and J are TRBV29-1 and TRBJ2-3; a weak D match, TRBD2 (5 bases). The sequence was obtained from a man between 65 and 85 years old with acute or convalescent COVID-19. CDR3 in amino acids: CSVDGGLSTDTQYF. The CDR3 DNA sequence: TGCAGCGTGGATGGAGGACTGAGCACAGATACGCAGTATTTT.